A single sample is the source of the 32 T cell receptor beta chains below, sequenced in a study of T cell repertoires in cytomegalovirus infection. Their recognized antigens are unknown. TCRdb itself ran the reads through MiXCR, one entry per CDR3 protein. The table lists roughly 340,000 distinct CDR3 sequences, approximately 32% of them singletons. The sequenced sample was cultured PBMCs, obtained from culture after CMV antigen stimulation. These receptors were collected from a human donor in good health (CMV status not recorded). Some clones in this sample may be carry-over from other donors' samples.

This chain links TRBV14 with TRBJ2-3, with D maybe TRBD2 (6 bases). V dropped 2 bases and J dropped 2 bases, with 14 bases sitting between them. The germline gives CDR1 SGHDN, CDR2 FVKESK. The CDR3 is 16 amino acids. CDR3 DNA sequence: TGTGCCAGCAGCCAACCGCGACTAGGATACACAGATACGCAGTATTTT. Encoded protein: CASSQPRLGYTDTQYF. Filled out from reference TRBV14 and TRBJ2-3, the complete variable domain reads EAGVTQFPSHSVIEKGQTVTLRCDPISGHDNLYWYRRVMGKEIKFLLHFVKESKQDESGMPNNRFLAERTGGTYSTLKVQPAELEDSGVYFCASSQPRLGYTDTQYFGPGTRLTVL.

The V and J genes are TRBV12-3 or TRBV12-4 and TRBJ2-5; D ambiguous. The CDR3 sequence is 13 residues long. V was clipped by 3 bases and J by 2 bases, with 7 bases between them. The CDR3 region has the DNA TGTGCCAGCAGTTTTGGGTGGCAAGAGACCCAGTACTTC. It yields the protein CASSFGWQETQYF.

J is TRBJ1-3 and V is TRBV6-6, with D possibly matching TRBD1 (5 bases). Germline V lookup: CDR1 MNHNY, CDR2 SVGAGI (reference sequence). The CDR3 extends over 13 amino acids. Deletions cut 6 bases from V and 8 bases from J, with 14 bases between. The CDR3 DNA reads as TGTGCCAGCAGCGTACAGGCGGTAGACACCATATATTTT. Encoded protein: CASSVQAVDTIYF.

V is TRBV18 and J is TRBJ1-4; the D gene is possibly TRBD1 (5 bases). This CDR3 has 15 residues. Per the germline V gene, CDR1 is KGHSH and CDR2 is LQKENI. V dropped 6 bases and J dropped 2 bases, with 13 bases sitting between them. CDR3 sequence: CASSSTGVTNEKLFF. The CDR3 DNA is TGTGCCAGCTCTTCCACGGGGGTCACTAATGAAAAACTGTTTTTT.

This clonotype has more than one count but fewer than ten. The chain joins TRBV7-9 to TRBJ2-2; 7 nucleotides agree with TRBD1. The CDR3 covers 15 residues. The germline V gene has CDR1 SEHNR and CDR2 FQNEAQ (reference sequence). With V trimmed by 2 bases and J by 0 bases, 0 bases remained unmatched. CDR3 in amino acids: CASSLQGANTGELFF. The CDR3 coding sequence is TGTGCCAGCAGCTTACAGGGGGCGAACACCGGGGAGCTGTTTTTT.

The J gene is TRBJ2-1, the V gene TRBV28, with 12 bases fitting TRBD2. J lost 9 bases, V lost 6 bases, and 12 bases had no gene match. In germline, CDR1 is MDHEN, CDR2 SYDVKM. The CDR3 spans 16 residues. CDR3: CASSPRTSGARVEQFF. The CDR3 nucleotides read TGTGCCAGCAGCCCCAGGACTAGCGGGGCGAGGGTTGAGCAGTTCTTC.

The V and J genes are TRBV7-3 and TRBJ2-3, with 11 bases lining up with TRBD1. In germline, CDR1 is SGHTA, CDR2 FQGTGA. V lost 5 bases, J lost 11 bases, and 18 bases stayed unmatched. CDR3 length: 17 amino acids. CDR3 residues: CASSLPRTGGKKGRQYF. The CDR3 DNA follows: TGTGCCAGCAGCCTCCCCCGGACAGGGGGCAAGAAGGGCAGGCAGTATTTT.

This rearrangement joins TRBV20-1 to TRBJ2-1; D is perhaps TRBD1 (6 bases). CDR3 length: 13 amino acids. Germline assignment: CDR1 DFQATT and CDR2 SNEGSKA (reference sequence). Trimming stripped 6 bases from V and 0 bases from J, with 9 bases between. CDR3 sequence (DNA): TGCAGTGCCACGGACAGCTCCTACAATGAGCAGTTCTTC. It translates to CSATDSSYNEQFF.

This clonotype was counted between two and nine times. V is TRBV11-2 and J is TRBJ1-6; 7 bases are shared with TRBD1. CDR3 length equals 14 residues. From germline, CDR1 is SGHAT and CDR2 FQNNGV. V shed 6 bases and J 14 bases; nucleotides not matched to a gene: 13. The CDR3, as DNA: TGTGCCAGCAGTTTCGGACAGGCGGAGGCGGCCCTCCACTTT. The encoded protein is CASSFGQAEAALHF. The full variable domain, rest sourced from reference TRBV11-2 and TRBJ1-6, is EAGVAQSPRYKIIEKRQSVAFWCNPISGHATLYWYQQILGQGPKLLIQFQNNGVVDDSQLPKDRFSAERLKGVDSTLKIQPAKLEDSAVYLCASSFGQAEAALHFGNGTRLTVT.

There are many counts of this clonotype. The chain recombines TRBV12-3 or TRBV12-4 with TRBJ1-3; no firm D call. The CDR3 contains 14 residues. The V and J ends lost 5 bases and 2 bases respectively, with 10 bases between them. In DNA form, the CDR3 reads TGTGCCAGCAGTCCATGGAACGCTGGAAACACCATATATTTT. This gives the protein CASSPWNAGNTIYF.

The sample holds many counts of this clonotype. V and J are TRBV4-2 and TRBJ2-3; D might be TRBD2 (5 bases). V dropped 1 base and J dropped 6 bases, with 11 bases sitting between them. Per germline, CDR1 LGHNA and CDR2 YNFKEQ. The CDR3 has 14 amino acids. CDR3: CASSQGDGVDTQYF. The DNA for the CDR3 is TGTGCCAGCAGCCAAGGAGACGGGGTGGATACGCAGTATTTT.

In this sample, this clonotype turned up a few times. The V call is TRBV6-1, the J call TRBJ2-3; D is uncertain. Germline V lookup: CDR1 MNHNS, CDR2 SASEGT. The CDR3 is 12 residues long. The V end was cut by 7 bases, the J end by 2 bases, with 7 bases between. The CDR3 loop is CASMAFTDTQYF. The CDR3 DNA reads TGTGCCAGCATGGCCTTCACAGATACGCAGTATTTT.

This clonotype appeared a few times. The chain uses TRBV3-1 and TRBJ1-1; D might be TRBD1 (6 bases). V was shortened by 1 base and J by 4 bases, with 10 bases between the two germline ends. Germline values: CDR1 LGHDT, CDR2 YNNKEL (reference sequence). CDR3 length equals 14 residues. CDR3 residues: CASSQVEGVTEAFF. The CDR3 bases are TGTGCCAGCAGCCAAGTTGAGGGGGTCACTGAAGCTTTCTTT.

Comments on this clonotype: This could be a read error, since a much larger clone is one nucleotide away. This rearrangement joins TRBV20-1 to TRBJ1-5; no clear D gene. The V gene's germline CDR1 is DFQATT and CDR2 SNEGSKA (reference sequence). This CDR3 is built from 15 residues. CDR3 amino acids: CSARGLGRSNQPQRF. The CDR3, as DNA: TGCAGTGCTAGAGGACTAGGAAGGTCAAATCAGCCCCAGCGTTTT.

The J gene is TRBJ2-1, the V gene TRBV25-1; 12 bases are shared with TRBD2. Germline V gene lookup returns CDR1 MGHDK and CDR2 SYGVNS. Unmatched junction bases numbered 3, after V lost 6 bases and J lost 9 bases. This CDR3 comprises 13 residues. The CDR3 region has the DNA TGTGCCAGCAGGACTAGCGGGAGCCCTGAGCAGTTCTTC. This encodes CASRTSGSPEQFF.

The CDR3 loop reads CASSYSWGTGNTIYF. DNA for the CDR3: TGTGCCAGCAGTTACTCATGGGGGACTGGAAACACCATATATTTT. J is TRBJ1-3 and V is TRBV6-5; D possibly corresponds to TRBD1 (5 bases). The germline CDR1 and CDR2 sequences are MNHEY and SVGAGI. This CDR3 spans 15 amino acids. The V end lost 0 bases, the J end lost 2 bases, and 8 bases lay between the germline ends.

This clonotype appeared a few times. This chain uses TRBV7-2 with TRBJ1-2; TRBD1 matches at 9 bases. The CDR3 has 15 amino acids. With V trimmed by 5 bases and J by 6 bases, 10 bases remained unmatched. Looked up from germline, CDR1 is SGHTA and CDR2 is FQGNSA. The CDR3: CASSLRPGQGNGYTF. The CDR3 coding sequence is TGTGCCAGCAGCCTTAGACCGGGACAGGGTAATGGCTACACCTTC.

This clonotype was observed a handful of times. The V call is TRBV7-9, the J call TRBJ2-5; D is perhaps TRBD1 or TRBD2 (9 bases each). The V gene's germline CDR1 is SEHNR and CDR2 FQNEAQ (reference sequence). The CDR3 is 20 residues long. V was pared by 1 base and J by 2 bases, with 26 bases between. The CDR3 spells CASSLGGGDRVTRRQETQYF. In nucleotides, the CDR3 is TGTGCCAGCAGCTTAGGCGGGGGGGACAGGGTCACCCGTCGGCAAGAGACCCAGTACTTC.

This clonotype was seen many times. The CDR3 nucleotides read TGTGCCAGCAGCTTAAATGAGGGGCTATACCCGGGGAATGAGCAGTTCTTC. Its translation: CASSLNEGLYPGNEQFF. The V gene is TRBV7-2, the J gene TRBJ2-1, with D perhaps TRBD1 or TRBD2 (5 bases each). V was cut by 2 bases and J by 7 bases, with 21 bases left in between. Germline V gene data show CDR1 as SGHTA and CDR2 as FQGNSA. This CDR3 has 17 residues.

As regards this clonotype: A read error may account for a junction end that differs from germline. V usage is TRBV5-3 and J usage is TRBJ2-5, with 7 bases aligning to TRBD1. TRBV5-3 is given ORF status, its function remaining uncertain. The CDR3 loop spans 14 amino acids. CDR3 coding DNA: TGTGCCAGCAGCTTGGGACAGAAGTTTGAGACCCAGTACTTC. Translation gives CASSLGQKFETQYF.

This clonotype has just a few counts. The chain couples TRBV7-9 to TRBJ1-1; 9 nucleotides line up with TRBD1. The length of the CDR3 is 14 residues. CDR1 and CDR2 from the germline V gene are SEHNR and FQNEAQ (reference sequence). The V and J ends lost 5 bases and 3 bases, in that order; junction bases with no gene match: 4. CDR3 bases: TGTGCCAGCAGCATTGACAGGGGGGACACTGAAGCTTTCTTT. Translating it yields CASSIDRGDTEAFF.

The chain carries TRBV28 and TRBJ2-7; 12 bases map to TRBD1. From germline, CDR1 is MDHEN and CDR2 SYDVKM. The CDR3 runs to 16 residues. Trimming took 3 bases from V and 7 from J; bases not matched to a gene: 10. The CDR3 coding sequence is TGTGCCAGCAGTTTCCTCTTGGGGACAGGGGGCATTGAGCAGTACTTC. Protein product: CASSFLLGTGGIEQYF.

This clonotype has just a few counts. The chain uses TRBV7-9 and TRBJ1-1, with TRBD1 as a possible D gene (5 bases). Germline CDR1 is SEHNR and CDR2 is FQNEAQ (reference sequence). The V and J ends lost 1 base and 4 bases respectively, with 10 bases between them. This CDR3 spans 14 amino acids. The chain's CDR3 is CASSLEYGATEAFF. CDR3 sequence (DNA): TGTGCCAGCAGCTTAGAATACGGGGCCACTGAAGCTTTCTTT.

This clonotype has just a few counts. The chain combines TRBV15 with TRBJ2-7; D perhaps matches TRBD2 (5 bases). The germline gives CDR1 LNHNV, CDR2 YYDKDF (reference sequence). This CDR3 spans 14 amino acids. V was pared by 3 bases and J by 2 bases, with 11 bases between. CDR3 DNA sequence: TGTGCCACCAGCAGGGACTCCCAGACCTACGAGCAGTACTTC. It is translated as CATSRDSQTYEQYF.

The J gene is TRBJ1-4, the V gene TRBV27, with 7 nucleotides matching TRBD1. The CDR3 is 15 amino acids. Losses at the gene ends were 6 bases for V and 1 base for J; bases not matched to a gene: 5. Germline CDR1 and CDR2: MNHEY and SMNVEV (reference sequence). The CDR3 DNA sequence: TGTGCCAGCAGCACTAGACAGGGAACTAATGAAAAACTGTTTTTT. Its protein is CASSTRQGTNEKLFF.

This clonotype was seen at least ten times. The genes are TRBV7-2 and TRBJ1-5, with D maybe TRBD1 (5 bases). Per germline, CDR1 SGHTA and CDR2 FQGNSA. The CDR3 contains 15 residues. Trimming took 4 bases from V and 7 from J, leaving 17 bases between them. The CDR3 loop is CASSSGRAPGQPQHF. The CDR3 DNA reads as TGTGCCAGCAGCTCAGGGCGCGCCCCGGGGCAGCCCCAGCATTTT.

The genes are TRBV6-1 and TRBJ2-7, with 7 nucleotides matching TRBD2. The CDR3 spans 16 residues. Per the germline V gene, CDR1 is MNHNS and CDR2 is SASEGT. With V trimmed by 6 bases and J by 5 bases, 16 bases remained unmatched. CDR3 region: CASSLRPSRERHEQYF. CDR3 in DNA: TGTGCCAGCAGCCTTAGGCCGTCGCGGGAGCGCCACGAGCAGTACTTC.

The chain recombines TRBV7-2 with TRBJ2-4; 8 nucleotides align to TRBD2. V shed 5 bases, J shed 0 bases, and the junction held 6 bases outside the gene matches. This CDR3 has 16 amino acids. Germline V gene lookup returns CDR1 SGHTA and CDR2 FQGNSA. CDR3 residues: CASSPVAGLAKNIQYF. The CDR3 nucleotides read TGTGCCAGCAGCCCGGTAGCGGGGCTAGCCAAAAACATTCAGTACTTC.

This clonotype has more than one count but fewer than ten. The chain carries TRBV20-1 and TRBJ1-5; a possible D gene is TRBD1 (5 bases). Germline loops: CDR1 DFQATT, CDR2 SNEGSKA (reference sequence). V was pared by 0 bases and J by 0 bases, with 12 bases between. The CDR3 spans 16 residues. The CDR3 DNA reads as TGCAGTGCTAGAGATCGGCCAGGGACTAGCAATCAGCCCCAGCATTTT. Protein sequence: CSARDRPGTSNQPQHF.

This clonotype was detected only a few times. This chain joins TRBV25-1 and TRBJ1-1, with D tentatively TRBD1 (5 bases). Germline values: CDR1 MGHDK, CDR2 SYGVNS. This CDR3 has 12 residues. V was pared by 7 bases and J by 11 bases, with 17 bases between. The CDR3 nucleotides read TGTGCCAGCACGTTTGGGCAGGGTTGGGCTTTCTTT. Translation: CASTFGQGWAFF.

This clonotype has a count of ten or more. The rearrangement uses TRBV6-2 or TRBV6-3 and TRBJ2-2; 7 bases are a match to TRBD2. Germline trimming cut 7 bases from V and 7 bases from J; bases unmatched to any gene: 6. Looked up from germline, CDR1 is MNHEY and CDR2 is SVGEGT. CDR3 length equals 13 residues. This CDR3 reads CASNAGAVGELFF. The CDR3 DNA reads TGTGCCAGCAATGCGGGAGCGGTCGGGGAGCTGTTTTTT.

This rearrangement joins TRBV6-1 to TRBJ1-5; D call uncertain. V lost 3 bases, J lost 0 bases, and 18 bases lay in between. Germline V lookup: CDR1 MNHNS, CDR2 SASEGT. The CDR3 has 18 amino acids. This CDR3 reads CASSDGLSSYASNQPQHF. The CDR3, as DNA: TGTGCCAGCAGTGACGGCCTTTCCAGTTACGCTAGCAATCAGCCCCAGCATTTT.